This T cell receptor beta chain emerged from a study of graft-versus-host responses after intestinal transplantation. At the level of the study: Every transplant recipient was induced with anti-thymocyte globulin, then maintained on tacrolimus and steroids for about 3 years. Study-wide points: Peak circulating GvH clone levels tracked with early post-transplant HvG declines. GvH clones appeared in recipient marrow, some first in ileum or blood.

Comment on this clone: Its target is not known.

Sequencing was performed with immunoSEQ multiplex PCR; in TCRdb, only in-frame clones are kept and a portion is missing. The data hold almost 70,000 clones, with more than 90% observed a single time. The CDR3 loop spans 15 amino acids. CDR1 and CDR2 from the germline V gene are SGHKS and YYEKEE (reference sequence). Trimming took 3 bases from V and 0 from J, leaving 10 bases between them. This sequence originates from a human patient who received an intestinal transplant, so some T cells may come from the graft donor. The chain couples TRBV5-5 to TRBJ1-3; D not certain. The material sequenced was bone marrow, taken 700 to 750 days after intestinal transplantation. CDR3 protein: CASSSYMGSGNTIYF. DNA of the CDR3: TGTGCCAGCAGCTCGTATATGGGCTCTGGAAACACCATATATTTT.